This TCR beta chain comes out of a study of blood T cell repertoires in COVID-19. This table comes from immunoSEQ multiplex PCR, and its TCRdb copy is limited to in-frame clones, with some not included. The sample lists a few hundred thousand clones; more than 80% were seen once. The length of the CDR3 is 13 residues. The germline CDR1 and CDR2 sequences are LNHDA and SQIVND (reference sequence). V shed 7 bases, J shed 9 bases, and the junction held 8 bases outside the gene matches. Sequencing used peripheral blood. The chain carries TRBV19 and TRBJ1-5; 8 bases fit TRBD1. This receptor was identified in a woman in her twenties or thirties with COVID-19, enrolled during active disease. The CDR3 spells CASNRDRYLPQHF. As DNA, the CDR3 is TGTGCCAGTAATAGGGACAGGTATTTGCCCCAGCATTTT.